The T cell receptor beta chain described here comes from a study of beta chain features in type 1 diabetes. Overall study context: Age, gender, cell numbers and subset yield matched between patients and controls. Study results and limitations: In the patient group, naive, central memory and Treg TCRB repertoires seemed more alike than in the healthy donor group. Type 1 diabetes patients had fewer VDJ junction insertions and more deletions.

Expressed TCRB transcripts were sequenced, since all the RNA that had been isolated was reverse transcribed. The protocol was immunoSEQ multiplex PCR, while the TCRdb copy is restricted to in-frame clones and leaves out a portion. The sample lists hundreds of thousands of clones; 15% to 19% were seen once. Notes on this clone: As yet, its antigen is unknown.

Germline V gene data show CDR1 as LNHNV and CDR2 as YYDKDF (reference sequence). The germline V and J ends were trimmed by 4 bases and 5 bases, with 23 bases remaining between them. The CDR3 totals 17 residues. This sequence originates from a young man in good health. Input material: naive CD4+ T cells from blood. The chain uses TRBV15 and TRBJ2-5, with no clear D. The CDR3 sequence is CATSTTNWIQAGETQYF. The CDR3 nucleotides read TGTGCCACCAGCACCACCAATTGGATTCAGGCCGGGGAGACCCAGTACTTC.